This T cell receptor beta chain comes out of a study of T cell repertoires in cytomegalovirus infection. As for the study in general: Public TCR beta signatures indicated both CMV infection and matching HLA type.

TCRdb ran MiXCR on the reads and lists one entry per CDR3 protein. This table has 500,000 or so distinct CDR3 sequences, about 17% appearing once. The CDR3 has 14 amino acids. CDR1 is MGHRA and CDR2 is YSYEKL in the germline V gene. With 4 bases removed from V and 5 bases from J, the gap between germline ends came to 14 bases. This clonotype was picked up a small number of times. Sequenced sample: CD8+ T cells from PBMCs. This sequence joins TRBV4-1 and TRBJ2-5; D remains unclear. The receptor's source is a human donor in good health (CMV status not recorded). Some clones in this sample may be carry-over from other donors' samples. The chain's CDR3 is CASSPRSADETQYF. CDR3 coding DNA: TGCGCCAGCAGCCCTCGATCGGCCGATGAGACCCAGTACTTC.